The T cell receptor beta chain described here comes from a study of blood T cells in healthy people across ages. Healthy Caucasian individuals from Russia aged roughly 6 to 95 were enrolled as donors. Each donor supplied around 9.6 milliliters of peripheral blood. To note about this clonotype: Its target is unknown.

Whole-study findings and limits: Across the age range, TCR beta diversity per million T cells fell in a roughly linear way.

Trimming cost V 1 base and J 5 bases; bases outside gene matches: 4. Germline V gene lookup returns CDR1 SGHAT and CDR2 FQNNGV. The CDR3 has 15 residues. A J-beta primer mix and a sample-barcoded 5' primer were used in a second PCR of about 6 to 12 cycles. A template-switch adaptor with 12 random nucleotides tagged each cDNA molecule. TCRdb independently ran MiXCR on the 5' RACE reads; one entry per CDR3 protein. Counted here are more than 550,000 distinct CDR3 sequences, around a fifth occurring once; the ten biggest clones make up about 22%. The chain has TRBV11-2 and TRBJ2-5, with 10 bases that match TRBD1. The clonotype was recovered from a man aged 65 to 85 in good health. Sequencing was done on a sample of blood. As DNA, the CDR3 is TGTGCCAGCAGCTTAGTCCGGGACAGGGGTGAGACCCAGTACTTC. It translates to CASSLVRDRGETQYF.